This T cell receptor beta chain came from a study of cytomegalovirus exposure and HLA in healthy donors. V lost 2 bases, J lost 5 bases, and 10 bases stayed unmatched. The germline CDR1 and CDR2 sequences are MGHRA and YSYEKL. The CDR3 covers 16 residues. Findings and caveats of the study: Associated with cytomegalovirus, according to the listing, were 150 to 200 TCR beta chains. Sequencing artifact likely explains a cluster of highly shared sequence variants.

The PCR ran on 60 Vbeta and 13 Jbeta primers. Clones were read by immunoSEQ multiplex PCR, and TCRdb kept only the in-frame ones, dropping some. The sample carries about 200,000 clones, around 76% recorded once. As regards this clone: The antigen remains undetermined.

Source material: PBMCs. This receptor was identified in a man aged 25 to 40 in good health and CMV-seronegative. This chain connects TRBV4-1 to TRBJ2-3; 7 nucleotides match TRBD1. CDR3 nucleotides: TGCGCCAGCAGCCAACCTCGACAGGGACGGGGAGATACGCAGTATTTT. Its protein product is CASSQPRQGRGDTQYF.